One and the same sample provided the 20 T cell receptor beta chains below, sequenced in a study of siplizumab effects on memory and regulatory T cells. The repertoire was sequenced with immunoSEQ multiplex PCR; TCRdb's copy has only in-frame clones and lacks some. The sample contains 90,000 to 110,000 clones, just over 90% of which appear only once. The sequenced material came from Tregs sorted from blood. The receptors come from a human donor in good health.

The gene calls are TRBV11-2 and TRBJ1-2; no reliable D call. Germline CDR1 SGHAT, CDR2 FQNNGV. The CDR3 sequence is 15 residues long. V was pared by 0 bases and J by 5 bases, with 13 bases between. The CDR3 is CASSLDDPTVYGYTF. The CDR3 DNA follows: TGTGCCAGCAGCTTAGATGACCCTACGGTATATGGCTACACCTTC.

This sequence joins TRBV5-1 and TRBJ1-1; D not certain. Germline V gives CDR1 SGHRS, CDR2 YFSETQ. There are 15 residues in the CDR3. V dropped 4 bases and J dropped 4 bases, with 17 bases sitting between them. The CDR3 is CASSTGGGSSTEAFF. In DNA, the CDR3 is TGCGCCAGCAGCACCGGAGGAGGGTCGAGCACTGAAGCTTTCTTT. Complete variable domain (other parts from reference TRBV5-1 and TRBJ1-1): KAGVTQTPRYLIKTRGQQVTLSCSPISGHRSVSWYQQTPGQGLQFLFEYFSETQRNKGNFPGRFSGRQFSNSRSEMNVSTLELGDSALYLCASSTGGGSSTEAFFGQGTRLTVV.

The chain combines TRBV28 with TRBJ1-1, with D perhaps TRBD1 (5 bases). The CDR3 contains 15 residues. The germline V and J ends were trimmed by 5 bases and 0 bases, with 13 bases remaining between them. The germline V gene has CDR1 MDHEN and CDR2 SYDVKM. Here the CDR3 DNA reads TGTGCCAGCAGTCCCCTGGACAATTTGAACACTGAAGCTTTCTTT. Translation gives CASSPLDNLNTEAFF.

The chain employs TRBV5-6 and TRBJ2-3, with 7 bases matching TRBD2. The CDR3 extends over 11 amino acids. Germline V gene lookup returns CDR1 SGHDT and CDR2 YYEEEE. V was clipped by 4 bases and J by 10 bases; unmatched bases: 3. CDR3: CASSAAGAQYF. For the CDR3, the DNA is TGTGCCAGCAGCGCCGCGGGGGCGCAGTATTTT.

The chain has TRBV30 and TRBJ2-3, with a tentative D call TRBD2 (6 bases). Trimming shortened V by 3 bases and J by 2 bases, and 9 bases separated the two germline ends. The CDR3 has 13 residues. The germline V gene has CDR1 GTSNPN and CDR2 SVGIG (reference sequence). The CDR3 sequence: CAWSRGNTDTQYF. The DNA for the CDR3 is TGTGCCTGGAGCCGGGGGAACACAGATACGCAGTATTTT.

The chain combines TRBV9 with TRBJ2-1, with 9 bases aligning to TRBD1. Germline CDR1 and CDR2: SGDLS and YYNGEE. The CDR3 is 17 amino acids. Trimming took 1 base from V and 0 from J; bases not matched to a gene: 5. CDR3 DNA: TGTGCCAGCAGCGTACACAGGGGGCTCAACTCCTACAATGAGCAGTTCTTC. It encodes CASSVHRGLNSYNEQFF.

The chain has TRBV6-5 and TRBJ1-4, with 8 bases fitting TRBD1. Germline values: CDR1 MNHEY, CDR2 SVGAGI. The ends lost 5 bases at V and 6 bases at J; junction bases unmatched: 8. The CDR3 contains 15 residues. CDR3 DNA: TGTGCCAGCAGTAAAAACAGGGGGAGGTATGAAAAACTGTTTTTT. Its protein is CASSKNRGRYEKLFF.

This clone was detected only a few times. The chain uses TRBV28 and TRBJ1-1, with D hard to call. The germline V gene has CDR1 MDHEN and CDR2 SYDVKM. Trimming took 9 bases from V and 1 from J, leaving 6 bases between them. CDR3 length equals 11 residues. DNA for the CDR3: TGTGCCAGTGAAGGGAACACTGAAGCTTTCTTT. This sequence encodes CASEGNTEAFF.

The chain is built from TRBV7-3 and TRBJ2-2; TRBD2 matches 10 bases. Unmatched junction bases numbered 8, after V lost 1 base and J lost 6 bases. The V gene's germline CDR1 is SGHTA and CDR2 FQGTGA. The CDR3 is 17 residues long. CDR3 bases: TGTGCCAGCAGCTTAAATTTGGCTAGCGGGAGCCCCGGGGAGCTGTTTTTT. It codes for CASSLNLASGSPGELFF.

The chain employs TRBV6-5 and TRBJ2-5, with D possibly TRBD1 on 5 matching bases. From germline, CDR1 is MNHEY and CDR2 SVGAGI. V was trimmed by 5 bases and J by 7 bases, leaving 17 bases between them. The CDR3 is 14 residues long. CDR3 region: CASSADRGWGTQYF. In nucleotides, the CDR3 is TGTGCCAGCAGTGCCGACAGAGGTTGGGGGACCCAGTACTTC.

The CDR3: CASSQGQGYEQYF. The DNA for the CDR3 is TGTGCCAGCTCGCAGGGACAGGGCTACGAGCAGTACTTC. J is TRBJ2-7 and V is TRBV18, with 9 nucleotides matching TRBD1. In germline, CDR1 is KGHSH, CDR2 LQKENI. The CDR3 contains 13 residues. V was pared by 6 bases and J by 3 bases, with 3 bases of the junction left unmatched.

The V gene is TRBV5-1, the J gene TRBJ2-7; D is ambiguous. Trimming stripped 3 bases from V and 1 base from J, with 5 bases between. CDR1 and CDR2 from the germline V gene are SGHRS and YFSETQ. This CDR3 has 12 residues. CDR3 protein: CASSSQSYEQYF. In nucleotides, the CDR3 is TGCGCCAGCAGCTCTCAATCCTACGAGCAGTACTTC.

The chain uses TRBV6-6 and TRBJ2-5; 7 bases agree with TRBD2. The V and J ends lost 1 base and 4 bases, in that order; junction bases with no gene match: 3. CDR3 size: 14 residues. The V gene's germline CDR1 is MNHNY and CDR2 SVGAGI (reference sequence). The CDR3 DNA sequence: TGTGCCAGCAGTTACTGGGGAGGGTCAGAGACCCAGTACTTC. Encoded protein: CASSYWGGSETQYF.

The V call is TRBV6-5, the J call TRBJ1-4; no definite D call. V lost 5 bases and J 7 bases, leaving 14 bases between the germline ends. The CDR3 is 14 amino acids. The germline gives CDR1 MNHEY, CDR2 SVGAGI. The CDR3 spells CASSPRGGGEKLFF. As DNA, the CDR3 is TGTGCCAGCAGTCCACGGGGAGGAGGTGAAAAACTGTTTTTT.

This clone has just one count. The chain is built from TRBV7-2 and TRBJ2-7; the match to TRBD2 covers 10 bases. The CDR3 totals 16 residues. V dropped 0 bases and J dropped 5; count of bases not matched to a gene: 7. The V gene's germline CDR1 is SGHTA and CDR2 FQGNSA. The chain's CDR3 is CASSLAASGGLNEQYF. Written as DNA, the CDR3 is TGTGCCAGCAGCTTAGCCGCTAGCGGGGGATTAAACGAGCAGTACTTC.

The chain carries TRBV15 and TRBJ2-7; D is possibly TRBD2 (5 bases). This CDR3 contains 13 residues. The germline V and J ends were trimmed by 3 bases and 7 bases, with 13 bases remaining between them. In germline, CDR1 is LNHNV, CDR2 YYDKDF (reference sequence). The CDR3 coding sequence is TGTGCCACCAGCAGCAGCTTTGGGAGAGAGCAGTACTTC. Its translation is CATSSSFGREQYF. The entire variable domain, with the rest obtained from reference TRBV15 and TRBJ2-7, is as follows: DAMVIQNPRYQVTQFGKPVTLSCSQTLNHNVMYWYQQKSSQAPKLLFHYYDKDFNNEADTPDNFQSRRPNTSFCFLDIRSPGLGDTAMYLCATSSSFGREQYFGPGTRLTVT.

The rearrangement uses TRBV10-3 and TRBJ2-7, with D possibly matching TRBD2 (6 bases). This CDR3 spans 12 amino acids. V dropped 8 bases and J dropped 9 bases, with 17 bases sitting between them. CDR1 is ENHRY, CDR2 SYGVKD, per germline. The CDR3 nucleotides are TGTGCCATCGGCGGGACGTTGGTACGGCAGTACTTC. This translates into CAIGGTLVRQYF.

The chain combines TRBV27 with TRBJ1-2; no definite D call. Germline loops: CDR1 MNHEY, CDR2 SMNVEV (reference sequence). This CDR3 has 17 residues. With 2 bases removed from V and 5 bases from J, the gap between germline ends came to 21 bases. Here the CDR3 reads CASSLTTLPPGEYGYTF. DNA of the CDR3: TGTGCCAGCAGTTTAACCACATTACCCCCCGGGGAATATGGCTACACCTTC.

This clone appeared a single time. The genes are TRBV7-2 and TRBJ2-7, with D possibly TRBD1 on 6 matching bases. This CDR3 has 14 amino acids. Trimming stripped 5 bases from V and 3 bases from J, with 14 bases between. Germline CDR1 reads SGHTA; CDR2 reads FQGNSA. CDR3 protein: CASSQGLVNYEQYF. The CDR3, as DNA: TGTGCCAGCAGCCAGGGGCTAGTTAACTACGAGCAGTACTTC.

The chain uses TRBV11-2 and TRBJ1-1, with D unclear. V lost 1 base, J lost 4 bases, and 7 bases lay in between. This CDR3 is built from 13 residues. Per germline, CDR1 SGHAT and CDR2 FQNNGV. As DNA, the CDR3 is TGTGCCAGCAGCTTAGTACGTGGCACTGAAGCTTTCTTT. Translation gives CASSLVRGTEAFF.